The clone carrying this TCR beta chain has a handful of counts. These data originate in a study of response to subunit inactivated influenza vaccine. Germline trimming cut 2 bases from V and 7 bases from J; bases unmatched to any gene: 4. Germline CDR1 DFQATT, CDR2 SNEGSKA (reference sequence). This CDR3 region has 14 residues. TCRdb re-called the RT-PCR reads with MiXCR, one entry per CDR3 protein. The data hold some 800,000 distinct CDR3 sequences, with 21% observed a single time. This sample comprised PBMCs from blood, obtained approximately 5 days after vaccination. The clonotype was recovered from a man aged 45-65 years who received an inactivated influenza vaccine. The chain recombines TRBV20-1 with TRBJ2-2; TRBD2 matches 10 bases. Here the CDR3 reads CSARLAGAVGELFF. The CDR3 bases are TGCAGTGCTAGACTAGCGGGGGCGGTCGGGGAGCTGTTTTTT.